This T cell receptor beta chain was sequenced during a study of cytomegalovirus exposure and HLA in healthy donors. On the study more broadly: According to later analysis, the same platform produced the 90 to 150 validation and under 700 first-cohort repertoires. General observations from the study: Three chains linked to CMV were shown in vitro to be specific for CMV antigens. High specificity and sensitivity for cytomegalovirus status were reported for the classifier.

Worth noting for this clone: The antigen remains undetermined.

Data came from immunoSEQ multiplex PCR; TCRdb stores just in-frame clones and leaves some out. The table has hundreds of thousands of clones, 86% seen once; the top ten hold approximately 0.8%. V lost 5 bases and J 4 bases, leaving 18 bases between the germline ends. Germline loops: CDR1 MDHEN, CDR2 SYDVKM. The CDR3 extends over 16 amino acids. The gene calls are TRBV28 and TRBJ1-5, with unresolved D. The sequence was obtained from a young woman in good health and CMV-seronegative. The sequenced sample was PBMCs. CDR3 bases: TGTGCCAGCAGTACATCCCACGGGAACCGGAATCAGCCCCAGCATTTT. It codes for CASSTSHGNRNQPQHF. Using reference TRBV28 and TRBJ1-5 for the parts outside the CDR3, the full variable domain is DVKVTQSSRYLVKRTGEKVFLECVQDMDHENMFWYRQDPGLGLRLIYFSYDVKMKEKGDIPEGYSVSREKKERFSLILESASTNQTSMYLCASSTSHGNRNQPQHFGDGTRLSIL.